The 14 T cell receptor beta chains in this list originate from one sample, sequenced in a study of T cell changes during pregnancy in multiple sclerosis. Assay used: immunoSEQ multiplex PCR; TCRdb lists only in-frame clones, some missing. The table records around 48,000 clones, around 90% of them present only once. Here the sequenced sample was CD4+ T cells from peripheral blood mononuclear cells, taken in the second trimester of pregnancy. The receptor set was obtained from a female donor with multiple sclerosis, enrolled in a pregnancy study.

V usage is TRBV2 and J usage is TRBJ2-3; TRBD2 matches at 11 bases. The V and J ends lost 10 bases and 2 bases, in that order; junction bases with no gene match: 17. Germline CDR1 reads SNHLY; CDR2 reads FYNNEI. This CDR3 is built from 18 residues. The CDR3: CATLREASGGTDTDTQYF. The CDR3 DNA is TGTGCCACCCTCCGGGAGGCTAGCGGGGGGACTGACACAGATACGCAGTATTTT.

This chain connects TRBV11-2 to TRBJ2-5; 8 bases match TRBD2. The CDR3 extends over 15 amino acids. With 2 bases clipped from V and 4 bases from J, the junction kept 6 bases outside the gene matches. Per germline, CDR1 SGHAT and CDR2 FQNNGV. CDR3: CASSLSNRGGETQYF. In nucleotides, the CDR3 is TGTGCCAGCAGCTTATCTAACCGGGGGGGAGAGACCCAGTACTTC. Filled out from reference TRBV11-2 and TRBJ2-5, the complete variable domain reads EAGVAQSPRYKIIEKRQSVAFWCNPISGHATLYWYQQILGQGPKLLIQFQNNGVVDDSQLPKDRFSAERLKGVDSTLKIQPAKLEDSAVYLCASSLSNRGGETQYFGPGTRLLVL.

J is TRBJ2-2 and V is TRBV7-3; 7 positions agree with TRBD1. V lost 8 bases and J lost 2; bases outside the gene matches: 8. The CDR3 length is 15 residues. The germline gives CDR1 SGHTA, CDR2 FQGTGA. The CDR3 region is CASSLGTANTGELFF. The CDR3 nucleotides read TGTGCCAGCTCTTTGGGGACAGCAAACACCGGGGAGCTGTTTTTT.

A single count supports this clone. The chain couples TRBV7-2 to TRBJ2-3; tentatively, D is TRBD2 (5 bases). The ends were cut back, 3 bases at V and 4 bases at J, with 20 bases in the middle. The CDR3 sequence is 17 residues long. Germline CDR1 and CDR2: SGHTA and FQGNSA. The CDR3 nucleotides are TGTGCCAGCAGCTTTGGGGTTTGGGTTGGAGGAGCAGATACGCAGTATTTT. It translates to CASSFGVWVGGADTQYF. Full variable domain (outside the CDR3, taken from reference TRBV7-2 and TRBJ2-3): GAGVSQSPSNKVTEKGKDVELRCDPISGHTALYWYRQSLGQGLEFLIYFQGNSAPDKSGLPSDRFSAERTGGSVSTLTIQRTQQEDSAVYLCASSFGVWVGGADTQYFGPGTRLTVL.

This rearrangement joins TRBV5-1 to TRBJ1-4; 8 bases align to TRBD1. Per germline, CDR1 SGHRS and CDR2 YFSETQ. The CDR3 loop spans 16 amino acids. Trimming at V came to 0 bases and at J to 1 base, leaving 2 bases not matched to a gene. In DNA form, the CDR3 reads TGCGCCAGCAGCTTGGGACAGGGGATAACTAATGAAAAACTGTTTTTT. Encoded protein: CASSLGQGITNEKLFF.

The chain couples TRBV11-2 to TRBJ2-2, with TRBD2 matching 9 bases. With V trimmed by 4 bases and J by 0 bases, 9 bases remained unmatched. CDR3 length equals 18 residues. Looked up from germline, CDR1 is SGHAT and CDR2 is FQNNGV. The CDR3 spells CASSSLETSGTNTGELFF. The CDR3 region has the DNA TGTGCCAGCAGCTCGCTAGAGACTAGCGGAACGAACACCGGGGAGCTGTTTTTT.

The chain is built from TRBV7-2 and TRBJ2-7; a possible D gene is TRBD2 (5 bases). The CDR3 loop spans 15 amino acids. CDR1 is SGHTA, CDR2 FQGNSA, per germline. Trimming removed 2 bases from V and 3 bases from J, with 14 bases in between. CDR3 sequence (DNA): TGTGCCAGCAGCTTAAGACTAACAACTTACTACGAGCAGTACTTC. Protein product: CASSLRLTTYYEQYF.

This chain uses TRBV12-5 with TRBJ2-5; possible D gene TRBD2, 7 bases. V was clipped by 3 bases and J by 5 bases, with 19 bases between them. The CDR3 loop spans 16 amino acids. The germline CDR1 and CDR2 sequences are LGHNT and FRNRAP. The CDR3 DNA follows: TGTGCTAGTGGTTTCCCGAGAGCCGGGGGGCGGGAGACCCAGTACTTC. Its protein is CASGFPRAGGRETQYF.

The chain joins TRBV6-5 to TRBJ2-2; D might be TRBD1 (5 bases). Germline CDR1 and CDR2: MNHEY and SVGAGI. The CDR3 length is 16 residues. Trimming shortened V by 0 bases and J by 1 base, and 9 bases separated the two germline ends. CDR3 nucleotides: TGTGCCAGCAGTTACTCACAGGTCGGGAACACCGGGGAGCTGTTTTTT. Translated, it gives CASSYSQVGNTGELFF.

The rearrangement uses TRBV5-6 and TRBJ1-2, with D maybe TRBD1 (6 bases). Germline V gene sequence: CDR1 SGHDT, CDR2 YYEEEE. V was clipped by 3 bases and J by 4 bases, with 13 bases between them. This CDR3 has 14 residues. In DNA form, the CDR3 reads TGTGCCAGCAGCTCCCAGGGGAGTATCTATGGCTACACCTTC. Its protein product is CASSSQGSIYGYTF.

This sequence joins TRBV25-1 and TRBJ2-5; D might be TRBD2 (5 bases). The CDR3 has 15 amino acids. V was shortened by 2 bases and J by 5 bases, with 15 bases between the two germline ends. Germline CDR1 reads MGHDK; CDR2 reads SYGVNS. The CDR3 here is CASSEDTWTGETQYF. The DNA for the CDR3 is TGTGCCAGCAGTGAAGACACCTGGACTGGGGAGACCCAGTACTTC.

The chain has TRBV6-1 and TRBJ2-1, with D possibly being TRBD2 (7 bases). The CDR3 length is 15 residues. Germline assignment: CDR1 MNHNS and CDR2 SASEGT. The V gene lost 7 bases and the J gene lost 8 bases, with 21 bases spanning the gap. The CDR3 spells CASTLEAGTGYEQFF. In DNA, the CDR3 is TGTGCCAGCACTCTGGAAGCGGGAACAGGGTATGAGCAGTTCTTC.

The CDR3 protein is CASSRDRGNYNEQYF. The CDR3 region has the DNA TGTGCCAGTAGCCGGGACAGGGGGAATTACAACGAGCAGTACTTC. The chain couples TRBV19 to TRBJ2-7; 11 bases align to TRBD1. J was trimmed by 5 bases and V by 6 bases; bases with no gene match: 9. This CDR3 contains 15 residues. From germline, CDR1 is LNHDA and CDR2 SQIVND (reference sequence).

The genes are TRBV23-1 and TRBJ2-7; weak D call: TRBD2 (6 bases). TRBV23-1 carries the ORF label, with uncertain function. Trimming cost V 2 bases and J 3 bases, with 17 bases left between them. This CDR3 region has 16 residues. The CDR3 protein is CASSQTGARGCYEQYF. For the CDR3, the DNA is TGCGCCAGCAGTCAAACGGGTGCTCGGGGGTGCTACGAGCAGTACTTC.